The rows below give T cell receptor beta chains drawn from one sample of a study of T cell responses to AZD1222 COVID-19 vaccine. TCRdb's table, derived via immunoSEQ multiplex PCR, lists solely in-frame clones and lacks some. The table has fewer than 150,000 clones, around nine tenths seen once. Source: peripheral blood, taken on day 0 of AZD1222 vaccination. Receptors were obtained from an adult in good health. Both conserved end residues are part of each CDR3.

j_call: TRBJ1-6; v_call: TRBV30; cdr3_aa: CAWSLSTGSNSPLHF
j_call: TRBJ2-7; v_call: TRBV7-9; cdr3_aa: CASSPPFVDREQYF
j_call: TRBJ2-1; v_call: TRBV7-2; cdr3_aa: CASSFDLDRSSSYNEQFF
j_call: TRBJ2-5; v_call: TRBV5-1; cdr3_aa: CASSLVTAQETQYF
j_call: TRBJ1-2; v_call: TRBV5-6; cdr3_aa: CASSLGQSGYTF
j_call: TRBJ1-1; v_call: TRBV5-1; cdr3_aa: CASRETDRVNTEAFF
j_call: TRBJ1-1; v_call: TRBV6-5; cdr3_aa: CASHVRGSEAFF
j_call: TRBJ1-4; v_call: TRBV4-2; cdr3_aa: CASSQVRGTNEKLFF
j_call: TRBJ2-1; v_call: TRBV18; cdr3_aa: CASSPPLAGGLLQFNEQFF
j_call: TRBJ2-5; v_call: TRBV19; cdr3_aa: CASSTPGVQETQYF
j_call: TRBJ1-4; v_call: TRBV6-5; cdr3_aa: CASSITVLPEKLFF
j_call: TRBJ1-3; v_call: TRBV4-2; cdr3_aa: CASSHGGAGNTIYF
j_call: TRBJ1-2; v_call: TRBV7-8; cdr3_aa: CASSLGRGQNYGYTF
j_call: TRBJ1-5; v_call: TRBV15; cdr3_aa: CATTRDGSNQPQHF
j_call: TRBJ1-5; v_call: TRBV19; cdr3_aa: CASSIRDSNQPQHF
j_call: TRBJ2-7; v_call: TRBV6-5; cdr3_aa: CASSPGWGEQYF
j_call: TRBJ1-5; v_call: TRBV6-6; cdr3_aa: CASSDQGLSNQPQHF
j_call: TRBJ1-2; v_call: TRBV6-1; cdr3_aa: CASSETGEGSGYTF
j_call: TRBJ1-4; v_call: TRBV4-1; cdr3_aa: CASTQERLDEKLFF
j_call: TRBJ2-2; v_call: TRBV7-2; cdr3_aa: CASGLVGGDTGELFF
j_call: TRBJ1-1; v_call: TRBV2; cdr3_aa: CASRLRQGTRTEAFF
j_call: TRBJ1-6; v_call: TRBV13; cdr3_aa: CASSLVGPGGYNSPLHF
j_call: TRBJ1-2; v_call: TRBV7-9; cdr3_aa: CASSLDTQGAHGYTF
j_call: TRBJ2-1; v_call: TRBV24-1; cdr3_aa: CATTGRSYNEQFF
j_call: TRBJ1-4; v_call: TRBV4-2; cdr3_aa: CASSQAGQVNNEKLFF
j_call: TRBJ2-7; v_call: TRBV27; cdr3_aa: CASSLRAGVSYEQYF
j_call: TRBJ2-1; v_call: TRBV9; cdr3_aa: CASSVVSGGYYNEQFF
j_call: TRBJ1-5; v_call: TRBV3-1/TRBV3-2; cdr3_aa: CASSQWGQGNQPQHF
j_call: TRBJ1-3; v_call: TRBV11-2; cdr3_aa: CASSPGDLRHTIYF
j_call: TRBJ2-1; v_call: TRBV5-1; cdr3_aa: CASSLEGSSYNEQFF
j_call: TRBJ2-2; v_call: TRBV7-7; cdr3_aa: CASSPGLAGNTGELFF
j_call: TRBJ1-1; v_call: TRBV19; cdr3_aa: CASSGTGLNTEAFF
j_call: TRBJ1-2; v_call: TRBV7-2; cdr3_aa: CASSLSHRPYGYTF
j_call: TRBJ1-4; v_call: TRBV5-1; cdr3_aa: CASSLVAGNEKLFF
j_call: TRBJ2-1; v_call: TRBV5-4; cdr3_aa: CASSLVDSFHNEQFF
j_call: TRBJ2-3; v_call: TRBV6-5; cdr3_aa: CASTRGADTQYF
j_call: TRBJ2-5; v_call: TRBV13; cdr3_aa: CASSIPTSGRTETQYF
j_call: TRBJ1-5; v_call: TRBV12-3/TRBV12-4; cdr3_aa: CASSLFENQPQHF
j_call: TRBJ1-3; v_call: TRBV15; cdr3_aa: CATSRDGGLRSGNTIYF
j_call: TRBJ2-5; v_call: TRBV19; cdr3_aa: CAASQNQETQYF
j_call: TRBJ1-6; v_call: TRBV19; cdr3_aa: CASSTGVDGSPLHF
j_call: TRBJ1-4; v_call: TRBV6-5; cdr3_aa: CASSSAPAINEKLFF